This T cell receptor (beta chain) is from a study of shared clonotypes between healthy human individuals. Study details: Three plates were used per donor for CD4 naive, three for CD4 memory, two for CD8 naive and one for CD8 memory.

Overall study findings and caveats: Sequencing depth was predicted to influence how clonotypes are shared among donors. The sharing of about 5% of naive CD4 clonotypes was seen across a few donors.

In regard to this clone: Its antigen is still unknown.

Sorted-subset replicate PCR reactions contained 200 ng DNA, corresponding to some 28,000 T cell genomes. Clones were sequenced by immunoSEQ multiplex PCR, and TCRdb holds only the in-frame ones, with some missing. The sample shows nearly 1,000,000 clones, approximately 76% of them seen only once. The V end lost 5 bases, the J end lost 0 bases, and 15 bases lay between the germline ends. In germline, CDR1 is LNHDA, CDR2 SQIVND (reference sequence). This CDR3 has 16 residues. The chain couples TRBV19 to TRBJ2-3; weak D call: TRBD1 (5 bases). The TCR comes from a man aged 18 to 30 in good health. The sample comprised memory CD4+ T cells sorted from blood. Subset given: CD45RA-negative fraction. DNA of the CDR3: TGTGCCAGTAGTTTTAGTACAGGTTATAGCACAGATACGCAGTATTTT. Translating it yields CASSFSTGYSTDTQYF.